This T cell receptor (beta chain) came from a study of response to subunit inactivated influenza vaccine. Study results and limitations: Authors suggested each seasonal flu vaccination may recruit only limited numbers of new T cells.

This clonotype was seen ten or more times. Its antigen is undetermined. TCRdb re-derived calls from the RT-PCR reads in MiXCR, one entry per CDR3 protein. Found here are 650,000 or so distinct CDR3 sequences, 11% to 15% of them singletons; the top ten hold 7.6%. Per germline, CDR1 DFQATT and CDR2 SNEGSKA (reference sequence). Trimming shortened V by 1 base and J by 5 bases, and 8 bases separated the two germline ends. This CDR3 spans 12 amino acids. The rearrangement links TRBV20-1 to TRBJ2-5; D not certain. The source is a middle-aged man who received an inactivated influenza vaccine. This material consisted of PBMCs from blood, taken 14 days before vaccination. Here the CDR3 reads CSARVSGETQYF. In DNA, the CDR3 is TGCAGTGCTAGAGTTAGTGGGGAGACCCAGTACTTC.